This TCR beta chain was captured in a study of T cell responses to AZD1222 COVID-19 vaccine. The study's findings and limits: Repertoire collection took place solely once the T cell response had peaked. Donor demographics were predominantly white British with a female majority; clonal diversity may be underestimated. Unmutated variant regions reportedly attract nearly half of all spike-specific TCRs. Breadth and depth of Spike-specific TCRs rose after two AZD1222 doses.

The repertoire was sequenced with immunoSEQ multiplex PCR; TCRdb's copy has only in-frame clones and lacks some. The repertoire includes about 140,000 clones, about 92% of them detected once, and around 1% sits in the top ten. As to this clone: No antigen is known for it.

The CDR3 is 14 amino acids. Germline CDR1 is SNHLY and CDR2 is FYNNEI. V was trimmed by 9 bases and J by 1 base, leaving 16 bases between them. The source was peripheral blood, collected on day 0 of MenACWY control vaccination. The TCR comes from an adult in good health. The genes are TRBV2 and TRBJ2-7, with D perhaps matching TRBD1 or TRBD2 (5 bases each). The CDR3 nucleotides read TGTGCCAGTTTCCGGGACGCAGGATCCTACGAGCAGTACTTC. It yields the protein CASFRDAGSYEQYF.